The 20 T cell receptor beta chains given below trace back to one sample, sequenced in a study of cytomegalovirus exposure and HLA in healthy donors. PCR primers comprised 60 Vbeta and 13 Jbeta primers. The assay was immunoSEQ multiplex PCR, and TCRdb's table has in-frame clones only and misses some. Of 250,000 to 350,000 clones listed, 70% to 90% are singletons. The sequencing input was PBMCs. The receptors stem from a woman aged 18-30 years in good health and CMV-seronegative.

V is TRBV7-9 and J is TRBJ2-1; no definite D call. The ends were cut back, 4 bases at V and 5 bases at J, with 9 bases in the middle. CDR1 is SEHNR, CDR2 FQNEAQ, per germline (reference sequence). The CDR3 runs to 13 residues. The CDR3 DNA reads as TGTGCCAGCAGCTCCCGCCCTAACAATGAGCAGTTCTTC. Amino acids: CASSSRPNNEQFF.

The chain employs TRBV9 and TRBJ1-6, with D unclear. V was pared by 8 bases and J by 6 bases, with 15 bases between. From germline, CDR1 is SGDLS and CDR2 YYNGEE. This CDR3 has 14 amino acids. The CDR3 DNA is TGTGCCAGTAGCAGCATCCTCGGTAATTCACCCCTCCACTTT. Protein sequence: CASSSILGNSPLHF.

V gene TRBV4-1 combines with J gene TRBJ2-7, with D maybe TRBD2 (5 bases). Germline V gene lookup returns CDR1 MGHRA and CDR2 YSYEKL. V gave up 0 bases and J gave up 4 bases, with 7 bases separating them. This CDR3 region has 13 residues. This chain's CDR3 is CASSQERGYEQYF. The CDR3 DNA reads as TGCGCCAGCAGCCAAGAACGGGGTTACGAGCAGTACTTC.

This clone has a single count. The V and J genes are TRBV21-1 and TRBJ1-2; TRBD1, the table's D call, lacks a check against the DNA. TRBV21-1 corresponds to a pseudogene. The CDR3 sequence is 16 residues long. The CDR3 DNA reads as TGTGCCAGCAGCAAAGGTCCAGGGGGCGCCCGTTCTGGCTACACCTTC. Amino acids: CASSKGPGGARSGYTF.

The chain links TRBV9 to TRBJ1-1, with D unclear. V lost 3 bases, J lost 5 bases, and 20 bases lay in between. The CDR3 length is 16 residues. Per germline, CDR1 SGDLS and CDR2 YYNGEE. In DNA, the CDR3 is TGTGCCAGCAGCGATAGAACGGACCCTTCGGGGACTGAAGCTTTCTTT. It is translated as CASSDRTDPSGTEAFF.

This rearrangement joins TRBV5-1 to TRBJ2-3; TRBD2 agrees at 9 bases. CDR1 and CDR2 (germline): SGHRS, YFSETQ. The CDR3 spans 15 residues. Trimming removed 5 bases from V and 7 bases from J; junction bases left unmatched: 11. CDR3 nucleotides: TGCGCCAGCAGATGGGGACTAGCATTAGGAAATACGCAGTATTTT. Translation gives CASRWGLALGNTQYF.

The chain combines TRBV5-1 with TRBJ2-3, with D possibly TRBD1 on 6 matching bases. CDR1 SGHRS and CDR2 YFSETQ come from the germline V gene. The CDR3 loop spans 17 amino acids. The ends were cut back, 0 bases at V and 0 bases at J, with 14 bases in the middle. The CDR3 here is CASSLARGLFSTDTQYF. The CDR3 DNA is TGCGCCAGCAGCTTGGCTAGGGGGTTATTTAGCACAGATACGCAGTATTTT.

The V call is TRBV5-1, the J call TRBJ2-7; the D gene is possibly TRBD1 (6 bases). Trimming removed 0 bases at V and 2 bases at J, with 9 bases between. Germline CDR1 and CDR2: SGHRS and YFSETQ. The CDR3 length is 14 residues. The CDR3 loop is CASSLDRVTYEQYF. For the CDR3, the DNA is TGCGCCAGCAGCTTGGACAGGGTAACCTACGAGCAGTACTTC.

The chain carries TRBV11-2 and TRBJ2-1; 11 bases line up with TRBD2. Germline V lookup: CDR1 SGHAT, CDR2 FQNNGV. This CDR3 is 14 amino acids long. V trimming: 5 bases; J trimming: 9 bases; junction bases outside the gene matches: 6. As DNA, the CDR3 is TGTGCCAGCAGCGTTAGCGGGGGGGCAGGTGAGCAGTTCTTC. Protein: CASSVSGGAGEQFF.

The CDR3 is CASSERDRKQYF. CDR3 nucleotides: TGTGCCAGCAGTGAAAGGGACAGGAAGCAGTACTTC. The J gene is TRBJ2-7, the V gene TRBV25-1; TRBD1 matches 8 bases. CDR3 length equals 12 residues. The J segment lost 8 bases and the V segment lost 2 bases, leaving 2 bases of the junction unmatched. In germline, CDR1 is MGHDK, CDR2 SYGVNS.

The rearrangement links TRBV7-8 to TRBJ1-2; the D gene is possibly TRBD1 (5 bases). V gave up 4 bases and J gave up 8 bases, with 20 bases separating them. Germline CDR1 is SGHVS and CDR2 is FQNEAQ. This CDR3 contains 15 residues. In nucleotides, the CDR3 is TGTGCCAGCAGCTCACAAGGGGCGGTACTACGGGGCTACACCTTC. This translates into CASSSQGAVLRGYTF.

As DNA, the CDR3 is TGTGCCAGCAGCGAAACAGGGGGGGAAAAACTGTTTTTT. Amino acids: CASSETGGEKLFF. The gene calls are TRBV13 and TRBJ1-4; 8 bases match TRBD1. This CDR3 contains 13 residues. J was trimmed by 8 bases and V by 5 bases; bases with no gene match: 4. Germline V gene sequence: CDR1 PRHDT, CDR2 FYEKMQ (reference sequence). Looking up the rest from reference TRBV13 and TRBJ1-4 gives the full variable domain: AAGVIQSPRHLIKEKRETATLKCYPIPRHDTVYWYQQGPGQDPQFLISFYEKMQSDKGSIPDRFSAQQFSDYHSELNMSSLELGDSALYFCASSETGGEKLFFGSGTQLSVL.

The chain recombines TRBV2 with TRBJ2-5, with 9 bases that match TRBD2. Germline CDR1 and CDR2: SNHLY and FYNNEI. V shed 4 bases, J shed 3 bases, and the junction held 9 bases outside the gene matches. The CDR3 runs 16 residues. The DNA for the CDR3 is TGTGCCAGCAGTGTTGGGGCGGGGGGGCTCGAAGAGACCCAGTACTTC. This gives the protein CASSVGAGGLEETQYF.

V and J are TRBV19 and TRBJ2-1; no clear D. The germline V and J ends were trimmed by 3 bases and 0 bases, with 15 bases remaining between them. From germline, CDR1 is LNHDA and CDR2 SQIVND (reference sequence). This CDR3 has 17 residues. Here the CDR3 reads CASSISQETISYNEQFF. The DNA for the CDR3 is TGTGCCAGTAGTATCTCCCAAGAGACAATCTCCTACAATGAGCAGTTCTTC.

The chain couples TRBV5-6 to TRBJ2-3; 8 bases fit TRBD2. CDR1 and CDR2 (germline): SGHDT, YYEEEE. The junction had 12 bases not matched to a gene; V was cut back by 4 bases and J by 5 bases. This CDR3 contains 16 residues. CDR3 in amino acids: CASSSYGGGIGDTQYF. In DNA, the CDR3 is TGTGCCAGCAGCAGCTACGGCGGGGGGATCGGAGATACGCAGTATTTT.

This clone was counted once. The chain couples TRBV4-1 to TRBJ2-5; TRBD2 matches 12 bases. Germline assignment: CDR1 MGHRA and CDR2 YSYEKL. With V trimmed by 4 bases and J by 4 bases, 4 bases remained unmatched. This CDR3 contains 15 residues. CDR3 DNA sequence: TGCGCCAGCAGCCCTAAGGGACTAGCGGGAGAGACCCAGTACTTC. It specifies CASSPKGLAGETQYF.

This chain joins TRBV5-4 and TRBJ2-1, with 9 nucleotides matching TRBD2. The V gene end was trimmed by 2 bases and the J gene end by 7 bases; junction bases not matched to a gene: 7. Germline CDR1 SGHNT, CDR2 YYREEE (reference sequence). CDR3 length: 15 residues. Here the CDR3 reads CASSLGSGGWNEQFF. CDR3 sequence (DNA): TGTGCCAGCAGCTTAGGTAGCGGGGGATGGAATGAGCAGTTCTTC.

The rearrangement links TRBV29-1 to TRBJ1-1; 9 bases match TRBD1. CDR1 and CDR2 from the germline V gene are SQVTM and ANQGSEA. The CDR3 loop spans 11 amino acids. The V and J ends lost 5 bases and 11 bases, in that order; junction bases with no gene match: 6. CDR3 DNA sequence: TGCAGCGTTTGGGACAGGGAGGAGGCTTTCTTT. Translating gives CSVWDREEAFF.

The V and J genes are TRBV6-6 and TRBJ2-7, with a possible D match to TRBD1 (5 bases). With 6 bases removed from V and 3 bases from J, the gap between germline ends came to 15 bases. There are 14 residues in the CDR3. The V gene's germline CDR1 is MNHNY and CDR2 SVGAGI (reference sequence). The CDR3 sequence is CASRSDSPIYEQYF. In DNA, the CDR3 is TGTGCCAGCAGATCAGACAGCCCTATCTACGAGCAGTACTTC.

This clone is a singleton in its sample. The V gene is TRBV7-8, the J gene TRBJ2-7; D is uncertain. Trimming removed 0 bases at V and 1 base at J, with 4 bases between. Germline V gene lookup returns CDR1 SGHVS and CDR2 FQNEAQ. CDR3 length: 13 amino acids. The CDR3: CASSLALSYEQYF. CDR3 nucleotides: TGTGCCAGCAGCTTAGCGTTATCCTACGAGCAGTACTTC.